This T cell receptor (beta chain) was recovered during a study of cytomegalovirus exposure and HLA in healthy donors. Generated by immunoSEQ multiplex PCR, the TCRdb table keeps only in-frame clones and is missing some. The table has approximately 130,000 clones, about 90% seen once. Findings and limits, study-wide: Overall, roughly 170 TCR beta chains were annotated as cytomegalovirus-associated. The TCR clusters that emerged in the first cohort tended, a later analysis found, to co-occur in the roughly 120 validation repertoires.

The donors were part of the validation cohort, which consisted of roughly 120 subjects and was separate from the first cohort of around 620 subjects. Germline V CDR1 and CDR2: SGHRS, YFSETQ. The CDR3 has 15 amino acids. V lost 3 bases, J lost 4 bases, and 7 bases stayed unmatched. On this clone itself: What it recognizes is unknown.

Material: PBMCs. This clonotype was sampled from a woman between 18 and 30 years old in good health and CMV-seronegative. The chain uses TRBV5-1 and TRBJ1-5; 7 positions match TRBD1. CDR3 DNA: TGCGCCAGCAGCTCGACGGGACAGCCTAATCAGCCCCAGCATTTT. As protein: CASSSTGQPNQPQHF.